Listed below are T cell receptor beta chains from one sample, sequenced in a study of T cell repertoires in cytomegalovirus infection. Each CDR3 protein gets one entry after TCRdb re-called the reads with MiXCR. In the table there are approximately 110,000 distinct CDR3 sequences, about 30% of which are singletons. Their antigens remain unidentified. The sample here was CD8+ T cells from cultured PBMCs, taken from culture after CMV antigen stimulation. All receptors come from a human donor in good health (CMV status not recorded). Some clones in this sample may be carry-over from other donors' samples. Both conserved end residues are part of each CDR3. A D gene is named only where the DNA matches it firmly. Expanded clones get a size class; other rows say once, few or many, or leave the size out.

abundance	v_gene	d_gene	j_gene	CDR3nt	CDR3aa
many	TRBV7-9	NA	TRBJ2-7	TGTGCCAGCAGCCTACGGGGGAACCCCTACGAGCAGTACTTC	CASSLRGNPYEQYF
NA	TRBV7-3	NA	TRBJ2-1	TGTGCCAGCAGCTTACAGGGGATCCGCAATGAGCAGTTCTTC	CASSLQGIRNEQFF
many	TRBV12-3/TRBV12-4	TRBD1	TRBJ1-2	TGTGCCAGCAGTGGACAGGCAAGCTATGGCTACACCTTC	CASSGQASYGYTF
NA	TRBV6-1	NA	TRBJ1-1	TGTGCCAGCAGTGAATACGGACAGCTGAACACTGAAGCTTTCTTT	CASSEYGQLNTEAFF
few	TRBV6-1	NA	TRBJ2-1	TGTGCCAGCAGTGAACTTCAGCAGAGCTCCTACAATGAGCAGTTCTTC	CASSELQQSSYNEQFF
many	TRBV2	NA	TRBJ2-1	TGTGCCAGCAGTGAAGGGCAAATTCAAAGTGAGCAGTTCTTC	CASSEGQIQSEQFF
many	TRBV4-1	NA	TRBJ1-5	TGCGCCAGCAGCCAAGTAGGAAGCAATCAGCCCCAGCATTTT	CASSQVGSNQPQHF
NA	TRBV15	NA	TRBJ1-2	TGTGCCACCAGCACCCGTGGGGGTTATGGCTACACCTTC	CATSTRGGYGYTF
many	TRBV4-1	TRBD1	TRBJ2-7	TGCGCCAGCAGCCAAGAGCCGACAGGGCTCGAGCAGTACTTC	CASSQEPTGLEQYF
many	TRBV6-2/TRBV6-3	TRBD2	TRBJ2-1	TGTGCCAGCAGACGGACTAGCGGAGCTTACAATGAGCAGTTCTTC	CASRRTSGAYNEQFF
NA	TRBV3-1	NA	TRBJ2-5	TGTGCCAGCAGCCAAGATCCTGGAATCGGAGAGACCCAGTACTTC	CASSQDPGIGETQYF
NA	TRBV28	TRBD1	TRBJ1-2	TGTGCCAGCAGTTTACCCGGACAGGTCACGACCAAGACTAACTATGGCTACACCTTC	CASSLPGQVTTKTNYGYTF
few	TRBV6-1	NA	TRBJ1-1	TGTGCCAGCACCCCCGGGGGGGGCAGTATGAACACTGAAGCTTTCTTT	CASTPGGGSMNTEAFF
NA	TRBV12-3/TRBV12-4	NA	TRBJ2-6	TGTGCCAGCAGTCCGCTATCATCCGGGGCCAACGTCCTGACTTTC	CASSPLSSGANVLTF
few	TRBV4-1	NA	TRBJ1-4	TGCGCCAGCAGCCAAGAGGGGACCGTCAATAAAGTACTGTTTTTT	CASSQEGTVNKVLFF